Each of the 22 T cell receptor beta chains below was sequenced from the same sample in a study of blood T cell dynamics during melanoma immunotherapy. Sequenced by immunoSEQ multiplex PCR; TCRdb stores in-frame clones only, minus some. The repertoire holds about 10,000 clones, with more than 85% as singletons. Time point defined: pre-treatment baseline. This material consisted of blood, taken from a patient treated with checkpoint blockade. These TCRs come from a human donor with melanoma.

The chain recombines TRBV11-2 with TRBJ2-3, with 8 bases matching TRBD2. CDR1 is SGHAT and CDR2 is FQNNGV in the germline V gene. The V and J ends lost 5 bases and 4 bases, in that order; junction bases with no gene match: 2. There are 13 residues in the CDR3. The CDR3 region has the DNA TGTGCCAGCAGCCCAGCGGGGGCAGATACGCAGTATTTT. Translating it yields CASSPAGADTQYF.

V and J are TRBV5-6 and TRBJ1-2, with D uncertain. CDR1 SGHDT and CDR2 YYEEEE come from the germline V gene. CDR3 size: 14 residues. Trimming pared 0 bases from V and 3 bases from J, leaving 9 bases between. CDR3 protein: CASSLEFGHYGYTF. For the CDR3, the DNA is TGTGCCAGCAGCTTGGAGTTCGGACACTATGGCTACACCTTC.

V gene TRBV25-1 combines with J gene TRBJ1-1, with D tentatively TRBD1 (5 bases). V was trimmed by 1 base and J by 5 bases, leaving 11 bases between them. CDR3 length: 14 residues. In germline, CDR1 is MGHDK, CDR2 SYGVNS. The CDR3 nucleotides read TGTGCCAGCAGTGAATGGGGGTTAGTTACTGAAGCTTTCTTT. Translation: CASSEWGLVTEAFF.

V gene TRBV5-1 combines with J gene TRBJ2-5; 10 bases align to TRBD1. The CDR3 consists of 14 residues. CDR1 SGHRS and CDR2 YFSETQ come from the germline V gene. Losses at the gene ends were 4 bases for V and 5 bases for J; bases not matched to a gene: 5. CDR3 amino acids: CASSHGTGEETQYF. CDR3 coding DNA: TGCGCCAGCAGCCATGGGACAGGGGAGGAGACCCAGTACTTC.

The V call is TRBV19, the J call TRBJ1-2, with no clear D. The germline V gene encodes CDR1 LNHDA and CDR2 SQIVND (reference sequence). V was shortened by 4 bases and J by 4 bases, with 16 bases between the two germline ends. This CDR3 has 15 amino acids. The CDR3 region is CASSSAADLLYGYTF. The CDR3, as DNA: TGTGCCAGTAGTAGCGCGGCAGACCTTCTCTATGGCTACACCTTC.

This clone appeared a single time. CDR3 nucleotides: TGCGCCAGCAGCGGGACAGGATCCTATGGCTACACCTTC. Protein sequence: CASSGTGSYGYTF. The chain has TRBV5-1 and TRBJ1-2, with TRBD1 identical over 8 bases. V shed 4 bases and J 4 bases; nucleotides not matched to a gene: 3. Germline-derived CDR1 and CDR2 are SGHRS and YFSETQ. CDR3 length: 13 residues.

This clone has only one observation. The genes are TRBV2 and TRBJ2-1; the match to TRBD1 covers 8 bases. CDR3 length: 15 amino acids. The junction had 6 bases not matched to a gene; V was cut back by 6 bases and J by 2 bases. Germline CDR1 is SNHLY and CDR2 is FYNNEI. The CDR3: CASRTGTGPYNEQFF. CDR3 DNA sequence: TGTGCCAGCAGGACGGGGACAGGTCCCTACAATGAGCAGTTCTTC.

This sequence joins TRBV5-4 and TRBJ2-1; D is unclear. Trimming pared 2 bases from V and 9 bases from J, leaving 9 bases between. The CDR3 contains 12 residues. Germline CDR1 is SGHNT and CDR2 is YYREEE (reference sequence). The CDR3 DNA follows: TGTGCCAGCAGCTTAAACGCTGGTGAGCAGTTCTTC. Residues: CASSLNAGEQFF.

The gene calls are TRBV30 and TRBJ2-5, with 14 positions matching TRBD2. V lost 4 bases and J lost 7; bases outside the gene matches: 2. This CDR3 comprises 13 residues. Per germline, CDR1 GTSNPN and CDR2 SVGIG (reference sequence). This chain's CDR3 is CAWKTSGGGTQYF. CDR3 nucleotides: TGTGCCTGGAAGACTAGCGGGGGGGGGACCCAGTACTTC.

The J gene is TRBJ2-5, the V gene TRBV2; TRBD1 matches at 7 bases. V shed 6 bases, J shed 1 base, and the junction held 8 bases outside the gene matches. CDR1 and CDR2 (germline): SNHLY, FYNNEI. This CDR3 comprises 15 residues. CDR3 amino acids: CASSRRQGTQETQYF. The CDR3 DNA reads TGTGCCAGCAGCAGACGACAGGGCACCCAAGAGACCCAGTACTTC.

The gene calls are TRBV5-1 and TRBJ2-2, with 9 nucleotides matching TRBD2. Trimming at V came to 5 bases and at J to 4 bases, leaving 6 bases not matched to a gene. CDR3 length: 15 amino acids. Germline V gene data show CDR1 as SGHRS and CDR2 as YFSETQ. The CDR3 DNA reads TGCGCCAGCAGAGACCTAGCGGGGAGCACCGGGGAGCTGTTTTTT. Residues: CASRDLAGSTGELFF. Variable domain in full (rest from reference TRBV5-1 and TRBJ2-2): KAGVTQTPRYLIKTRGQQVTLSCSPISGHRSVSWYQQTPGQGLQFLFEYFSETQRNKGNFPGRFSGRQFSNSRSEMNVSTLELGDSALYLCASRDLAGSTGELFFGEGSRLTVL.

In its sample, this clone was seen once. Written as DNA, the CDR3 is TGTGCCAGCAGCATCGGGCCCCCAGCTAACTATGGCTACACCTTC. Protein sequence: CASSIGPPANYGYTF. The chain employs TRBV6-1 and TRBJ1-2; D gene unclear. CDR3 size: 15 residues. From germline, CDR1 is MNHNS and CDR2 SASEGT. V lost 6 bases to trimming and J lost 0 bases, with 14 bases between them.

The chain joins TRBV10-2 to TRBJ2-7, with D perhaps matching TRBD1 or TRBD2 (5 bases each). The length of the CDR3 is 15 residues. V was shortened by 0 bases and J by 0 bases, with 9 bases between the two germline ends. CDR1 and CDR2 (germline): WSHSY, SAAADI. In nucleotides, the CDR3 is TGCGCCAGCAGTGAGTCGAGGGGCCCCTCCTACGAGCAGTACTTC. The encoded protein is CASSESRGPSYEQYF.

CDR3 sequence reads: CAISESAVDEQYF. CDR3 nucleotides: TGTGCCATCAGTGAGTCCGCCGTCGACGAGCAGTACTTC. V is TRBV10-3 and J is TRBJ2-7; D unclear. The CDR3 is 13 residues long. The germline V and J ends were trimmed by 0 bases and 5 bases, with 8 bases remaining between them. Germline values: CDR1 ENHRY, CDR2 SYGVKD.

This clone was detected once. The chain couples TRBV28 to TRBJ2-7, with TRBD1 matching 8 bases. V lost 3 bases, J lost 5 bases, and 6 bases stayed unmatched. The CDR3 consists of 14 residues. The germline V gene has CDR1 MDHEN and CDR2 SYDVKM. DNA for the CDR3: TGTGCCAGCAGTTTCGGAGACAGGGGCCACGAGCAGTACTTC. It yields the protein CASSFGDRGHEQYF.

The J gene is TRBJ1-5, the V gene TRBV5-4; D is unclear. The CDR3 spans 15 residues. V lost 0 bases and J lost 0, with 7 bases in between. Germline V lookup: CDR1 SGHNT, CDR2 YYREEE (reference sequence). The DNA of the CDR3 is TGTGCCAGCAGCTTGGACCCAGCTAGCAATCAGCCCCAGCATTTT. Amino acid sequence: CASSLDPASNQPQHF.

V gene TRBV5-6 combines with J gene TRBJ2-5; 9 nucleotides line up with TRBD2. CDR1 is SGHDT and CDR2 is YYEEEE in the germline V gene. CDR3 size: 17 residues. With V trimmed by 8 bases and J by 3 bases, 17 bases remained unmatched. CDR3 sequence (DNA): TGTGCCAGTGATCTAGTCCAAGGAGCGGGGGGTAAAGAGACCCAGTACTTC. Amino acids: CASDLVQGAGGKETQYF.

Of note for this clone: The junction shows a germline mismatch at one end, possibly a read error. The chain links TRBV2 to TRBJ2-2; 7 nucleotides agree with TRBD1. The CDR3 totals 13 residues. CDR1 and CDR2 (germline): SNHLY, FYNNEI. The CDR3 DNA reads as TGTGCCAGCAGATCAGACAGGGATGGGGGGCTGTTTTTT. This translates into CASRSDRDGGLFF.

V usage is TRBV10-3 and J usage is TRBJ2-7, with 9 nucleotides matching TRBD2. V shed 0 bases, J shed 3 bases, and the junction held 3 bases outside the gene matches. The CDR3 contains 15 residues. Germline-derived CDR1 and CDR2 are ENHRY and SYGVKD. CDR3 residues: CAISESTSGIYEQYF. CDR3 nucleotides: TGTGCCATCAGTGAGTCGACTAGCGGAATCTACGAGCAGTACTTC.

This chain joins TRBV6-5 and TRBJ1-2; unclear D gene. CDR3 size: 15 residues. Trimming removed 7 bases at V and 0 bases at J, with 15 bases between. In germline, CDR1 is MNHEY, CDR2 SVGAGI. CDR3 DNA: TGTGCCAGCAAGGGAGGCCCTTTATCTAACTATGGCTACACCTTC. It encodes CASKGGPLSNYGYTF.

The CDR3 here is CASSLGQGEAFF. The CDR3 DNA is TGTGCCAGCAGCTTAGGACAGGGTGAAGCTTTCTTT. This rearrangement joins TRBV7-9 to TRBJ1-1; 7 bases agree with TRBD1. J lost 7 bases, V lost 1 base, and 0 bases had no gene match. There are 12 residues in the CDR3. CDR1 SEHNR and CDR2 FQNEAQ come from the germline V gene (reference sequence).

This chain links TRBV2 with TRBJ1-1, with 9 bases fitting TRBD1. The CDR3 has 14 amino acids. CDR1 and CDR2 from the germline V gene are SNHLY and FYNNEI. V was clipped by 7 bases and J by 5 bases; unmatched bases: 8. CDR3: CASNRQGGGTEAFF. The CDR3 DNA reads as TGTGCCAGCAATAGACAGGGGGGTGGGACTGAAGCTTTCTTT.